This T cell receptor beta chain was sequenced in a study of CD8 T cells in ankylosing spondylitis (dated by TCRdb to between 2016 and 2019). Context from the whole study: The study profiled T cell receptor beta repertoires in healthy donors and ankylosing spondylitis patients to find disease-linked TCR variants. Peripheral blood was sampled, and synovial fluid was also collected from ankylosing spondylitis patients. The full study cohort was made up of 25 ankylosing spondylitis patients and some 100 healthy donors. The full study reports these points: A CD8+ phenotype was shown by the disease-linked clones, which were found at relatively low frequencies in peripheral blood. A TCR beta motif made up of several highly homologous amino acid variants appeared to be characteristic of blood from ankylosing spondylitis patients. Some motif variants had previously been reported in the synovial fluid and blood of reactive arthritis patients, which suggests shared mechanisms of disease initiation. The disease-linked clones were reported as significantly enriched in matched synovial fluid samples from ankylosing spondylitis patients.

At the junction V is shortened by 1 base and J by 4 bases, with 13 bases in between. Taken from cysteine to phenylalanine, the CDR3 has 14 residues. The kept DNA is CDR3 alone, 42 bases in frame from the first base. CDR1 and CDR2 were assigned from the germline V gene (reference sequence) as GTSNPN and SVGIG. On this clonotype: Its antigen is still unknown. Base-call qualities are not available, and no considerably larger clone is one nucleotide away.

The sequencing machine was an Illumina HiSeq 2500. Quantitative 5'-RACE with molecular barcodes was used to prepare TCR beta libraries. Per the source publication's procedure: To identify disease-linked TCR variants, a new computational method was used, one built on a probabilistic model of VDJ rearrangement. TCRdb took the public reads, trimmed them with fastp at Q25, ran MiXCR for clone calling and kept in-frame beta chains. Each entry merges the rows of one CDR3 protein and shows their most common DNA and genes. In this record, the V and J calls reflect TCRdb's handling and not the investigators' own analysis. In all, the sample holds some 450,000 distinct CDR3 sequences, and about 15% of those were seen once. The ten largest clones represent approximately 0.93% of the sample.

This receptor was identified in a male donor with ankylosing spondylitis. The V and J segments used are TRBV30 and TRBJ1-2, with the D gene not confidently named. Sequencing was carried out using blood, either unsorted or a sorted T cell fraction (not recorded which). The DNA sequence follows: TGTGCCTGGAGTGCCCTGACTGCGGCCTATGGCTACACCTTC. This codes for CAWSALTAAYGYTF.